This is a list of T cell receptor beta chains from one sample in a study of cytomegalovirus exposure and HLA in healthy donors. The protocol was immunoSEQ multiplex PCR, while the TCRdb copy is restricted to in-frame clones and leaves out a portion. This sample has 150,000 to 200,000 clones; 62% occur once, and the top ten carry under 3%. Sample: PBMCs. These receptors all stem from a man in his forties in good health and CMV-seronegative. Both conserved end residues are part of each CDR3. D genes are given only for firm matches. Clone size is stated in some rows and not others, as once, few, many or a class when expanded.

v_call	j_call	clone_size	d_call	cdr3_aa	cdr3_nt
TRBV6-5	TRBJ2-1	NA	NA	CASSSDGNRAQFF	TGTGCCAGCAGTTCGGACGGGAATCGGGCGCAGTTCTTC
TRBV6-5	TRBJ2-7	NA	NA	CASSTRGSFSYEQYF	TGTGCCAGCAGTACTCGAGGCAGCTTCTCCTACGAGCAGTACTTC
TRBV7-2	TRBJ2-5	NA	TRBD2	CASSPGLAGEKETQYF	TGTGCCAGCAGCCCAGGACTAGCGGGGGAGAAAGAGACCCAGTACTTC
TRBV6-5	TRBJ2-1	NA	NA	CASSSGAYNEQFF	TGTGCCAGCAGTTCCGGGGCCTACAATGAGCAGTTCTTC
TRBV6-5	TRBJ1-1	NA	NA	CASSYGTNTEAFF	TGTGCCAGCAGTTATGGGACAAACACTGAAGCTTTCTTT
TRBV5-6	TRBJ1-2	few	NA	CASSPDGGYGYTF	TGTGCCAGCAGCCCGGACGGGGGCTATGGCTACACCTTC
TRBV14	TRBJ1-1	few	NA	CASSQDLGGITEAFF	TGTGCCAGCAGCCAAGATCTCGGGGGGATCACTGAAGCTTTCTTT
TRBV6-4	TRBJ1-5	NA	NA	CASSGGSDRLNQPQHF	TGTGCCAGCAGTGGGGGCTCGGACAGACTAAATCAGCCCCAGCATTTT
TRBV30	TRBJ2-7	NA	TRBD1	CAWSVPGQERYEQYF	TGTGCCTGGAGTGTACCTGGACAGGAAAGGTACGAGCAGTACTTC
TRBV4-2	TRBJ2-3	NA	TRBD2	CASSQERGRGADTQYF	TGTGCCAGCAGCCAAGAACGAGGGAGGGGCGCAGATACGCAGTATTTT
TRBV9	TRBJ2-3	NA	NA	CASSVGGGVGFTDTQYF	TGTGCCAGCAGCGTTGGTGGAGGGGTTGGGTTCACAGATACGCAGTATTTT